A selection of T cell receptor beta chains follows, all from one sample in a study of T cell repertoires in cytomegalovirus infection. TCRdb independently ran MiXCR on the reads; one entry per CDR3 protein. Of 740,000 or so distinct CDR3 sequences in the sample, less than 40% are singletons; the top ten hold more than 2.5%. Material: PBMCs. These receptor sequences come from a human donor in good health (CMV status not recorded). Some clones in this sample may be carry-over from other donors' samples. Each CDR3 is given with its conserved first and last residue. A D gene is named only where the DNA matches it firmly. The size field is filled for only some rows; it gives once, few, many or a size class.

J: TRBJ1-1; D: .; size: few; V: TRBV11-1; CDR3: CASSLASGGGTEAFF; DNA: TGTGCCAGCAGCTTAGCGTCTGGGGGCGGCACTGAAGCTTTCTTT
J: TRBJ1-1; D: .; size: few; V: TRBV12-3/TRBV12-4; CDR3: CASSSHPEAFF; DNA: TGTGCCAGCAGTTCTCACCCTGAAGCTTTCTTT
J: TRBJ1-2; D: .; size: .; V: TRBV20-1; CDR3: CSARRDGSNYGYTF; DNA: TGCAGTGCTAGAAGGGACGGTTCTAACTATGGCTACACCTTC
J: TRBJ2-7; D: .; size: .; V: TRBV28; CDR3: CASSSQGWEQYF; DNA: TGTGCCAGCAGTTCACAGGGCTGGGAGCAGTACTTC
J: TRBJ2-1; D: .; size: few; V: TRBV20-1; CDR3: CSAREEYLYNEQFF; DNA: TGCAGTGCTAGAGAAGAATACCTTTACAATGAGCAGTTCTTC
J: TRBJ2-2; D: .; size: .; V: TRBV7-6; CDR3: CATQDRPSGELFF; DNA: TGTGCCACCCAAGACAGACCATCCGGGGAGCTGTTTTTT
J: TRBJ2-2; D: .; size: .; V: TRBV29-1; CDR3: CSVEGIGTGPRGAGELFF; DNA: TGCAGCGTTGAGGGTATCGGGACCGGGCCCCGCGGAGCCGGGGAGCTGTTTTTT
J: TRBJ2-7; D: .; size: .; V: TRBV7-2; CDR3: CASSLESGYTYEQYF; DNA: TGTGCCAGCAGCTTAGAGTCCGGGTACACCTACGAGCAGTACTTC
J: TRBJ1-2; D: .; size: .; V: TRBV4-2; CDR3: CASSQEGAVTYGYTF; DNA: TGTGCCAGCAGCCAAGAAGGGGCGGTGACCTATGGCTACACCTTC
J: TRBJ2-7; D: .; size: .; V: TRBV7-2; CDR3: CASSQSGRTLYEQYF; DNA: TGTGCCAGCAGCCAATCGGGACGGACGTTGTACGAGCAGTACTTC
J: TRBJ1-2; D: .; size: many; V: TRBV7-2; CDR3: CASSLGSGVGYGYTF; DNA: TGTGCCAGCAGCTTAGGGTCAGGGGTTGGCTATGGCTACACCTTC
J: TRBJ1-2; D: .; size: .; V: TRBV28; CDR3: CASSISRVSYNF; DNA: TGTGCCAGCAGTATTAGCAGGGTCAGCTACAACTTC
J: TRBJ2-3; D: TRBD1; size: many; V: TRBV28; CDR3: CASSLGGRTDTQYF; DNA: TGTGCCAGCAGCTTAGGGGGCAGGACAGATACGCAGTATTTT
J: TRBJ2-1; D: .; size: .; V: TRBV7-9; CDR3: CASSTRDLDEQFF; DNA: TGTGCCAGCAGCACTCGGGACCTCGATGAGCAGTTCTTC
J: TRBJ1-1; D: TRBD1; size: .; V: TRBV20-1; CDR3: CSGWPTGGRTEAFF; DNA: TGCAGTGGCTGGCCCACAGGGGGCCGAACTGAAGCTTTCTTT
J: TRBJ2-1; D: TRBD2; size: .; V: TRBV7-9; CDR3: CASSALGEREGTEQFF; DNA: TGTGCCAGCAGTGCACTTGGGGAGCGGGAGGGCACCGAGCAGTTCTTC
J: TRBJ1-6; D: .; size: many; V: TRBV7-8; CDR3: CASSLALGHNSPLHF; DNA: TGTGCCAGCAGCTTAGCGCTTGGGCACAATTCACCCCTCCACTTT
J: TRBJ1-2; D: TRBD1; size: few; V: TRBV5-5; CDR3: CASRTPGQRFLDGYTF; DNA: TGTGCCAGCAGAACACCGGGACAGAGGTTCTTGGATGGCTACACCTTC
J: TRBJ1-2; D: .; size: .; V: TRBV28; CDR3: CASSSSMSSNYGYTF; DNA: TGTGCCAGCAGCTCCTCGATGTCGTCTAACTATGGCTACACCTTC
J: TRBJ1-1; D: TRBD1; size: .; V: TRBV6-2/TRBV6-3; CDR3: CASSLPRDRESFF; DNA: TGTGCCAGCAGTTTACCAAGGGACAGAGAATCTTTCTTT
J: TRBJ1-4; D: .; size: few; V: TRBV6-1; CDR3: CASSANRDEKLFF; DNA: TGTGCCAGCAGTGCCAACAGAGATGAAAAACTGTTTTTT
J: TRBJ2-5; D: .; size: few; V: TRBV7-6; CDR3: CASSLAVGKGYETQYF; DNA: TGTGCCAGCAGCTTAGCGGTCGGAAAGGGATATGAGACCCAGTACTTC
J: TRBJ1-1; D: .; size: .; V: TRBV25-1; CDR3: CASSEWTRDNTEAFF; DNA: TGTGCCAGCAGTGAGTGGACACGGGACAACACTGAAGCTTTCTTT
J: TRBJ2-2; D: .; size: .; V: TRBV28; CDR3: CASSHWRGETNTGELFF; DNA: TGTGCCAGCAGTCACTGGCGGGGCGAGACGAACACCGGGGAGCTGTTTTTT
J: TRBJ2-2; D: .; size: .; V: TRBV12-5; CDR3: CASGLWVGGPTGELFF; DNA: TGTGCTAGTGGTTTGTGGGTAGGGGGACCCACCGGGGAGCTGTTTTTT
J: TRBJ1-1; D: TRBD1; size: .; V: TRBV12-3/TRBV12-4; CDR3: CASSIPLRGSVTEAFF; DNA: TGTGCCAGCAGCATCCCACTCAGGGGGAGCGTCACTGAAGCTTTCTTT
J: TRBJ1-4; D: .; size: few; V: TRBV28; CDR3: CASNTETNEKLFF; DNA: TGTGCCAGCAATACAGAAACTAATGAAAAACTGTTTTTT
J: TRBJ1-6; D: TRBD1; size: few; V: TRBV11-2; CDR3: CASSAWGQAPLHF; DNA: TGTGCCAGCAGCGCGTGGGGACAGGCCCCCCTCCACTTT
J: TRBJ1-5; D: .; size: .; V: TRBV7-2; CDR3: CASSLGVMGNQPQHF; DNA: TGTGCCAGCAGCTTAGGGGTAATGGGCAATCAGCCCCAGCATTTT
J: TRBJ2-5; D: .; size: .; V: TRBV2; CDR3: CASSEGRAGETQYF; DNA: TGTGCCAGCAGTGAAGGCAGGGCAGGAGAGACCCAGTACTTC
J: TRBJ2-2; D: .; size: .; V: TRBV19; CDR3: CASSIVRDSAGELFF; DNA: TGTGCCAGTAGTATAGTCAGGGATTCTGCCGGGGAGCTGTTTTTT
J: TRBJ2-3; D: .; size: .; V: TRBV6-2/TRBV6-3; CDR3: CASSYGPVDTQYF; DNA: TGTGCCAGCAGTTATGGGCCGGTTGATACGCAGTATTTT
J: TRBJ1-5; D: .; size: .; V: TRBV6-6; CDR3: CASKQGYHSNQPQHF; DNA: TGTGCCAGCAAGCAGGGGTACCATAGCAATCAGCCCCAACATTTT
J: TRBJ1-2; D: TRBD1; size: few; V: TRBV10-3; CDR3: CAIPGQGTYGYTF; DNA: TGTGCCATCCCGGGACAGGGAACCTATGGCTACACCTTC
J: TRBJ1-2; D: TRBD1; size: .; V: TRBV15; CDR3: CATSSYRDRDDGYTF; DNA: TGTGCCACCAGCAGCTACAGGGACAGGGATGATGGCTACACCTTC
J: TRBJ2-1; D: .; size: once; V: TRBV20-1; CDR3: CSPRPRGDNEQFF; DNA: TGCAGTCCTCGCCCTAGGGGTGACAATGAGCAGTTCTTC
J: TRBJ1-2; D: .; size: .; V: TRBV4-1; CDR3: CSSSQDQEGVLGYTF; DNA: TGCTCCAGCAGCCAAGATCAAGAAGGGGTTCTTGGCTACACCTTC
J: TRBJ1-2; D: TRBD1; size: few; V: TRBV7-6; CDR3: CASSSGQGANYGYTF; DNA: TGTGCCAGCAGCTCGGGACAGGGAGCTAACTATGGCTACACCTTC
J: TRBJ2-1; D: TRBD2; size: .; V: TRBV20-1; CDR3: CSAPSGGRTSSYNEQFF; DNA: TGCAGTGCCCCCTCGGGGGGACGGACTAGCTCCTACAATGAGCAGTTCTTC
J: TRBJ2-7; D: .; size: .; V: TRBV7-9; CDR3: CASSAGQLEQYF; DNA: TGTGCCAGCAGCGCTGGACAGCTCGAGCAGTACTTC
J: TRBJ1-2; D: .; size: few; V: TRBV6-1; CDR3: CASSYSGYGYTF; DNA: TGTGCCAGCAGTTACAGCGGCTATGGCTACACCTTC
J: TRBJ1-1; D: .; size: .; V: TRBV28; CDR3: CASSSREAEAFF; DNA: TGTGCCAGCAGCTCCAGGGAGGCTGAAGCTTTCTTT
J: TRBJ2-1; D: .; size: .; V: TRBV7-4; CDR3: CASSHPGGWKSDEQFF; DNA: TGTGCCAGCAGCCACCCCGGGGGATGGAAGAGCGATGAGCAGTTCTTC
J: TRBJ1-5; D: .; size: .; V: TRBV24-1; CDR3: CATSDKSRQPQHF; DNA: TGTGCCACCAGTGACAAGAGTCGGCAGCCCCAGCATTTT
J: TRBJ2-5; D: .; size: .; V: TRBV7-6; CDR3: CASSLRTVPLETQYF; DNA: TGTGCCAGCAGCCTACGGACAGTGCCGCTAGAGACCCAGTACTTC
J: TRBJ2-2; D: TRBD1; size: .; V: TRBV19; CDR3: CASTRQTGLTGELFF; DNA: TGTGCCAGCACTAGACAGACAGGGCTCACCGGGGAGCTGTTTTTT
J: TRBJ1-2; D: .; size: .; V: TRBV7-9; CDR3: CAISTVGQGYCYPF; DNA: TGTGCCATCAGCACCGTCGGACAAGGCTATTGCTACCCCTTC
J: TRBJ1-2; D: .; size: .; V: TRBV18; CDR3: CASSHSPGTGDYGYTF; DNA: TGTGCCAGCTCACACTCGCCGGGGACTGGAGACTATGGCTACACCTTC
J: TRBJ1-1; D: TRBD1; size: few; V: TRBV6-2/TRBV6-3; CDR3: CASSALTPSGGTEAFF; DNA: TGTGCCAGCAGTGCTCTGACTCCGTCAGGGGGAACTGAAGCTTTCTTT
J: TRBJ1-4; D: .; size: .; V: TRBV4-2; CDR3: CASSQAPAQNEKLFF; DNA: TGTGCCAGCAGCCAAGCCCCCGCGCAGAATGAAAAACTGTTTTTT
J: TRBJ2-1; D: .; size: .; V: TRBV6-5; CDR3: CASSGPGGGGNEQFF; DNA: TGTGCCAGCAGTGGTCCGGGAGGAGGGGGCAATGAGCAGTTCTTC
J: TRBJ2-3; D: TRBD2; size: .; V: TRBV5-1; CDR3: CARSLVTSGDLTDTQYF; DNA: TGCGCCCGCAGCTTGGTTACTAGCGGGGACCTCACAGATACGCAGTATTTT
J: TRBJ1-1; D: .; size: .; V: TRBV7-9; CDR3: CASSSNRGGEAFF; DNA: TGTGCCAGCAGCTCTAATCGCGGGGGTGAAGCTTTCTTT
J: TRBJ2-2; D: .; size: .; V: TRBV28; CDR3: CASRSSVWAGELFF; DNA: TGTGCCAGCAGGTCTAGCGTCTGGGCCGGGGAGCTGTTTTTT
J: TRBJ1-2; D: TRBD1; size: .; V: TRBV7-2; CDR3: CASSPWDRANYGYTF; DNA: TGTGCCAGCAGCCCGTGGGACAGGGCTAACTATGGCTACACCTTC